This TCR beta chain was identified during a study of blood T cell repertoires in COVID-19. V was clipped by 4 bases and J by 4 bases, with 16 bases between them. This CDR3 region has 15 residues. Germline CDR1 is SGHTA and CDR2 is FQGTGA. Profiling relied on immunoSEQ multiplex PCR, and the TCRdb table lists in-frame clones only, not all of them. The table records more than 140,000 clones, roughly four fifths of them present only once. Sequencing used peripheral blood. This chain joins TRBV7-3 and TRBJ1-1; possibly TRBD1 for D (5 bases). This TCR was recovered from a human donor in a cohort sampled during active COVID-19. CDR3 loop: CASSSLGSGGTEAFF. CDR3 DNA sequence: TGTGCCAGCAGCTCCCTCGGGTCCGGGGGCACTGAAGCTTTCTTT.